Presented here are 5 T cell receptor beta chains from one specimen sequenced in a study of regulatory T cells in long-lasting Graves disease. Regarding time point: newly diagnosed GD, antithyroid drugs for less than 3 months. Generation of the TCR library employed RNA extracted from PBMCs. Construction of the TCR beta libraries employed iRepertoire HTBI primers in conjunction with Arm-PCR of CDR3 regions. In TCRdb, the multiplex PCR reads were re-called with MiXCR into one record per CDR3 protein. The repertoire holds a few hundred thousand distinct CDR3 sequences, with about 18% as singletons. Another study also made use of these data, one on T cells in Graves' hyperthyroidism and ophthalmopathy.

This sample comprised peripheral blood mononuclear cells (PBMCs), obtained at new diagnosis, from a patient treated with antithyroid drugs. Receptors were obtained from a woman aged 25 to 45 with Graves disease.

This clonotype was seen many times. The V call is TRBV28, the J call TRBJ1-6; a possible D gene is TRBD1 (5 bases). The germline CDR1 and CDR2 sequences are MDHEN and SYDVKM. The CDR3 has 12 amino acids. V shed 6 bases and J shed 10 bases, with 10 bases lying between them. This chain's CDR3 is CASRGVGSPLHF. The DNA for the CDR3 is TGTGCCAGCAGAGGGGTTGGGTCACCCCTCCACTTT. The whole variable domain, filled in from reference TRBV28 and TRBJ1-6, reads DVKVTQSSRYLVKRTGEKVFLECVQDMDHENMFWYRQDPGLGLRLIYFSYDVKMKEKGDIPEGYSVSREKKERFSLILESASTNQTSMYLCASRGVGSPLHFGNGTRLTVT.

This clonotype was observed at least ten times. The chain joins TRBV7-2 to TRBJ1-2; no definite D call. V shed 5 bases and J shed 7 bases, with 14 bases lying between them. The CDR3 contains 13 residues. From germline, CDR1 is SGHTA and CDR2 FQGNSA. The CDR3 DNA reads TGTGCCAGCAGCCCCCCCGGGAGCTCTGGCTACACCTTC. This sequence encodes CASSPPGSSGYTF.

Comments on this clonotype: A read error is the likely source, as a far larger clone sits one nucleotide away. The rearrangement joins TRBV20-1 to TRBJ2-5; D ambiguous. This CDR3 comprises 13 residues. Germline V gene sequence: CDR1 DFQATT, CDR2 SNEGSKA (reference sequence). With 2 bases removed from V and 11 bases from J, the gap between germline ends came to 18 bases. CDR3 in amino acids: CSARLVSYNEQYF. As DNA, the CDR3 is TGCAGTGCTAGATTAGTCTCCTACAATGAGCAGTACTTC.

This clonotype showed up just a few times. The V call is TRBV6-1, the J call TRBJ2-7; a weak D match, TRBD2 (5 bases). The V and J ends lost 8 bases and 4 bases respectively, with 15 bases between them. Germline assignment: CDR1 MNHNS and CDR2 SASEGT. The CDR3 runs to 13 residues. The DNA for the CDR3 is TGTGCCAGCCAAGGCTTCAGGAGGTACGAGCAGTACTTC. Amino acid sequence: CASQGFRRYEQYF.

This clonotype was counted many times. V usage is TRBV6-1 and J usage is TRBJ1-2, with D possibly being TRBD1 (6 bases). Germline CDR1 MNHNS, CDR2 SASEGT. V lost 5 bases to trimming and J lost 0 bases, with 13 bases between them. The length of the CDR3 is 15 residues. This CDR3 reads CASSHLDSPNYGYTF. The CDR3 bases are TGTGCCAGCAGTCATCTGGACAGTCCTAACTATGGCTACACCTTC.